Included here is one TCR beta chain sequence, with context. Its antigen is currently unknown. The data stem from a study of CD8+CD57+ T cells in acquired aplastic anemia. Background on the study: Sorted CD4+ and CD8+ cells yielded roughly 3.4 ug of DNA on average. Healthy donor sequencing depth: approximately 9.9 million CD4+, approximately 12 million CD8+ reads.

Genomic DNA, the template, was used for profiling of the TCR beta VDJ and CDR3. TCRdb called the reads again in MiXCR, with one record for every CDR3 protein. The sample includes a few hundred thousand distinct CDR3 sequences, over 60% seen only once; the top ten take about 29%. Points from the study as a whole: Around 29 shared CD8+ CDR3s appeared highly expressed within patients' immunodominant clones. Patients and controls were not found to differ significantly in CD8+ Simpson's diversity.

With V trimmed by 0 bases and J by 9 bases, 1 base remained unmatched. This CDR3 is built from 13 residues. Per germline, CDR1 MNHEY and CDR2 SVGAGI. The rearrangement links TRBV6-5 to TRBJ2-7; TRBD1 agrees at 11 bases. Sequenced: sorted CD4+, CD8+, or CD8+CD57+ T cells (not recorded which) from PBMCs. The origin of this receptor is a human donor in good health. Here the CDR3 DNA reads TGTGCCAGCAGTTACTCCGGACAGGGGGCGCAGTACTTC. Translated, it gives CASSYSGQGAQYF.